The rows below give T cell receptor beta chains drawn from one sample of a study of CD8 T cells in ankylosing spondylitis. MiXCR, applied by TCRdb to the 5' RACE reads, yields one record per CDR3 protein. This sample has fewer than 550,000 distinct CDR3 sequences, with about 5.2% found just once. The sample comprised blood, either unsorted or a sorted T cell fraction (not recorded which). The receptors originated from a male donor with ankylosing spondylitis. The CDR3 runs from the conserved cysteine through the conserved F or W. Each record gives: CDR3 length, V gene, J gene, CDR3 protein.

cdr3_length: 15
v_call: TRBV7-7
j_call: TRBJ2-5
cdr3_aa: CASSLGGVGSETQYF

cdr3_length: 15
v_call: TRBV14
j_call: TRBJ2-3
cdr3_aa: CASSLGQINTDTQYF

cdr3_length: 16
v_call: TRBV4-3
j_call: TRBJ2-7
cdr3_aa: CASSQGQGIAYYEQYF

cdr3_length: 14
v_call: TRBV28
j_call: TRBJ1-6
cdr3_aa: CASSFVSYNSPLHF

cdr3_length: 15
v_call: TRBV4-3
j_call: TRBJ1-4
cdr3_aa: CASSPRALTNEKLFF

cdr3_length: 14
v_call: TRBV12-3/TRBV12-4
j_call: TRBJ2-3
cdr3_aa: CASSLAEEGDTQYF

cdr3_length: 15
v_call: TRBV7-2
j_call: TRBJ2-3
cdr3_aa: CASSLIADGADTQYF

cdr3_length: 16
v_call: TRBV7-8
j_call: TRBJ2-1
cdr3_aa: CASSLETSGSYNEQFF

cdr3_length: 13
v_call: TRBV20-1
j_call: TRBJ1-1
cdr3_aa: CSAKGPWVTEAFF

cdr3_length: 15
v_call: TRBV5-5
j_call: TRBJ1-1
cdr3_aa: CASSLPRAGGTEAFF

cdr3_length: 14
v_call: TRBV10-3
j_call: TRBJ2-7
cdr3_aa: CAISENEGSYEQYF

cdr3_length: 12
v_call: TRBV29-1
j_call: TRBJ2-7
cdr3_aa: CSVINQGYEQYF

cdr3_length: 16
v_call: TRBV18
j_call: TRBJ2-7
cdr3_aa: CASSPPLGGNTYEQYF

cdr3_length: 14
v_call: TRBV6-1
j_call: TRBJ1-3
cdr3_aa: CASSDRLSGNTIYF

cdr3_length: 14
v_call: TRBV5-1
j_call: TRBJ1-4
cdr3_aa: CASSLRTTNEKLFF

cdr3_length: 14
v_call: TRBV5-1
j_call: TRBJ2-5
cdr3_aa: CASSSLDYQETQYF

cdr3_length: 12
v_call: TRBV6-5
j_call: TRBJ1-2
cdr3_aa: CASSISGGGYTF

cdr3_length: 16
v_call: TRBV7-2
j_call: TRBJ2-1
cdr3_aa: CASSLGGHSSYNEQFF

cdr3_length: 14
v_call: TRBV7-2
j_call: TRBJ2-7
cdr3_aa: CASRREPDSYEQYF

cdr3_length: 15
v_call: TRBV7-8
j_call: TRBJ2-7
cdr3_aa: CASSLAGQLIYEQYF

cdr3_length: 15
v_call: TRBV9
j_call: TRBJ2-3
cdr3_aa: CASSVREREADTQYF

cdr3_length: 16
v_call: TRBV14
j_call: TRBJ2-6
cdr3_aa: CASRGFFRSGANVLTF

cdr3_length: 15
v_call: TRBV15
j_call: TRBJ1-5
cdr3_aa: CATSRAGLSNQPQHF

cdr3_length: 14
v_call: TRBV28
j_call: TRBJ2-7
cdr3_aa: CASSPLAGSGEQYF

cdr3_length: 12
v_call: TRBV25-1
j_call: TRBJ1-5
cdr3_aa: CASSGTNQPQHF

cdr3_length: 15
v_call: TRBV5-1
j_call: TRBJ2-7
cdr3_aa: CASSLAGVGSYEQYF

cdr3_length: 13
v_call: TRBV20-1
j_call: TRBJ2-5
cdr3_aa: CSASSQPQETQYF

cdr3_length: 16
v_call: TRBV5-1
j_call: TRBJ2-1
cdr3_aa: CASSSQLTRFYNEQFF

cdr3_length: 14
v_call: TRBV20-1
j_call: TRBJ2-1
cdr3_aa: CSASRSIGFNEQFF

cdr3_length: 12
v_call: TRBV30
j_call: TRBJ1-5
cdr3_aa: CAWSGLGHSQHF

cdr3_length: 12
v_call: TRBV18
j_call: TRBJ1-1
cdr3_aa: CASSAGTEVAFF

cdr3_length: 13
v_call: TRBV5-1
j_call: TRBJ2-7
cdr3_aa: CASSSRLGYEQYF

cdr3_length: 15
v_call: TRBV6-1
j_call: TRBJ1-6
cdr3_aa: CASSRSPGRDSPLHF

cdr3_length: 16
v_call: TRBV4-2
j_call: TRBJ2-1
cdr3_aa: CASSQFPSGSYNEQFF

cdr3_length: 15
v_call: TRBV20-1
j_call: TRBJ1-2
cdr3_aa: CSARMRRTDRDGYTF

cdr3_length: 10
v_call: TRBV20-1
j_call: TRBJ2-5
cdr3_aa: CSARSGTQYF

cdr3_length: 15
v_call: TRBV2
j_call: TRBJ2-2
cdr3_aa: CASSEVGGNTGELFF

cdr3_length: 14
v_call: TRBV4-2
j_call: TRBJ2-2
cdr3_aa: CASSQDVDTGELFF

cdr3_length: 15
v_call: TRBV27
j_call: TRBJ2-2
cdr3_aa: CASSLSYSNTGELFF

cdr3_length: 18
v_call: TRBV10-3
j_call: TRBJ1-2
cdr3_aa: CAISELFAGTGNGYGYTF